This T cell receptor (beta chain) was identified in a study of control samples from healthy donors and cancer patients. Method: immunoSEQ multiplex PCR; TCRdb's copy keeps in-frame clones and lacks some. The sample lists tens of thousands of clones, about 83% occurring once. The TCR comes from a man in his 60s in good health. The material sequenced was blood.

The CDR3 reads CAWSVQDRGHEQYF. The DNA for the CDR3 is TGTGCCTGGAGTGTTCAAGACAGGGGTCACGAGCAGTACTTC. The chain uses TRBV30 and TRBJ2-7, with 8 bases lining up with TRBD1. CDR3 size: 14 residues. In germline, CDR1 is GTSNPN, CDR2 SVGIG (reference sequence). The V and J ends lost 0 bases and 5 bases, in that order; junction bases with no gene match: 6.